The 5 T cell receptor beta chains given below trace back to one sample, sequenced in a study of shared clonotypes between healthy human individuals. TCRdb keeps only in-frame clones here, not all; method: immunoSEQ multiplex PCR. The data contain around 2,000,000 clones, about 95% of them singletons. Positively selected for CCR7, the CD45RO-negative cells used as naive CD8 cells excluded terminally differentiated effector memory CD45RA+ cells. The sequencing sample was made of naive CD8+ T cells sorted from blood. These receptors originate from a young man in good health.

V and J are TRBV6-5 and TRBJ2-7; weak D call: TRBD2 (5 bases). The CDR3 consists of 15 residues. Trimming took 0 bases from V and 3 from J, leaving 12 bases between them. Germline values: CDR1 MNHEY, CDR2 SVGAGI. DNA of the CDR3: TGTGCCAGCAGTTACTCGGAGGCAGTTGACTACGAGCAGTACTTC. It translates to CASSYSEAVDYEQYF.

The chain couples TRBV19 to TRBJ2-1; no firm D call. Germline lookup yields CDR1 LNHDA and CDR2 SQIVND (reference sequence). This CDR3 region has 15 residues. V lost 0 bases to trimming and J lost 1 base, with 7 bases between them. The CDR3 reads CASSIDHSSYNEQFF. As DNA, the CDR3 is TGTGCCAGTAGTATAGATCATTCGTCCTACAATGAGCAGTTCTTC.

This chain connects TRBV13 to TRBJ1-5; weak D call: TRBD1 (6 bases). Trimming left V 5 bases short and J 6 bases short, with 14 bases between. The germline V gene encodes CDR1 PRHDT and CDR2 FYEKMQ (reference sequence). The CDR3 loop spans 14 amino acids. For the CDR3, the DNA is TGTGCCAGCAGCCAAGGGGGAAGGGGTCAGCCCCAGCATTTT. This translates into CASSQGGRGQPQHF.

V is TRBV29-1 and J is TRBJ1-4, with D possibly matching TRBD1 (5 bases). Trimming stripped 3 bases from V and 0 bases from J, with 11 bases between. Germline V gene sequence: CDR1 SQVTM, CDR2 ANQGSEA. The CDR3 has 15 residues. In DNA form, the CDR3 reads TGCAGCGTTGAGGGGACGGCCTCAACTAATGAAAAACTGTTTTTT. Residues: CSVEGTASTNEKLFF.

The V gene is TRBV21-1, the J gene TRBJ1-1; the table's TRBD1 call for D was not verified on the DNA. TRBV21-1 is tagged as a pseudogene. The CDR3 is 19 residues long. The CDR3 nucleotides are TGTGCCAGCAGCAAACGGACGAGGACAGGGGCGTCGGGGGGTAGGGAAGCTTTCTTT. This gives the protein CASSKRTRTGASGGREAFF.